This T cell receptor (beta chain) appears in the sequencing data of a study of blood T cell repertoires in COVID-19. For the study at large: Whether acute or convalescent, the COVID-19 samples came from the United States, Italy and Spain.

V lost 11 bases to trimming and J lost 0 bases, with 12 bases between them. This CDR3 contains 13 residues. Germline V CDR1 and CDR2: MNHNY, SVGAGI (reference sequence). Only in-frame clones appear in the TCRdb table, and some are missing; sequencing was by immunoSEQ multiplex PCR. The sample yields fewer than 350,000 clones, roughly 90% seen once. Specimen: PBMCs or T cells enriched from blood (not recorded which). This sequence joins TRBV6-6 and TRBJ2-3; possible D gene TRBD2, 5 bases. The receptor comes from a woman aged 40 to 50 who had recovered from COVID-19. CDR3 nucleotide sequence: TGTGCCGGAGGACTGGATAGCACAGATACGCAGTATTTT. Its translation is CAGGLDSTDTQYF.